This entry lists 18 T cell receptor beta chains sequenced from one sample in a study of T cell clonotyping in hematopoietic cell transplantation. Measured with immunoSEQ multiplex PCR; TCRdb has only the in-frame clones, and not every one. The sample yields over 8,000 clones, more than 80% seen once. Sequenced material: peripheral blood mononuclear cells, taken 180 days after allogeneic stem cell transplant. The receptors here all came from a female patient aged 50 to 65 who had an allogeneic stem cell transplant from an unrelated donor, so the T cells may come from the graft donor. Some clones in this sample may be carry-over from other donors' samples.

The chain recombines TRBV29-1 with TRBJ1-2; D call uncertain. The CDR3 has 9 amino acids. Deletions cut 6 bases from V and 6 bases from J, with 5 bases between. Germline-derived CDR1 and CDR2 are SQVTM and ANQGSEA. CDR3 DNA: TGCAGCGTAGGAGATGGCTACACCTTC. This translates into CSVGDGYTF.

This clone was counted between two and nine times. V usage is TRBV14 and J usage is TRBJ2-7, with TRBD2 as a possible D gene (6 bases). The CDR3 sequence is 14 residues long. Per the germline V gene, CDR1 is SGHDN and CDR2 is FVKESK. The germline V and J ends were trimmed by 4 bases and 5 bases, with 15 bases remaining between them. The DNA of the CDR3 is TGTGCCAGCAGCCGGGCCGGGACTCCACACGAGCAGTACTTC. Amino acid sequence: CASSRAGTPHEQYF.

The chain joins TRBV11-2 to TRBJ2-5, with D unresolved. Germline CDR1 is SGHAT and CDR2 is FQNNGV. The V end lost 5 bases, the J end lost 4 bases, and 5 bases lay between the germline ends. The CDR3 contains 11 residues. CDR3 in DNA: TGTGCCAGCAGCGACCCAGAGACCCAGTACTTC. It yields the protein CASSDPETQYF.

The V and J genes are TRBV2 and TRBJ2-7; 10 nucleotides line up with TRBD1. After removal of 5 bases from V and 2 bases from J, the junction contained 6 bases not matched to a gene. The CDR3 is made up of 15 amino acids. Germline assignment: CDR1 SNHLY and CDR2 FYNNEI. CDR3 DNA: TGTGCCAGCAGTCCGGGACAGGGGACCACCTACGAGCAGTACTTC. As protein: CASSPGQGTTYEQYF.

This chain joins TRBV7-9 and TRBJ1-1; D call uncertain. Trimming took off 3 bases at V and 1 base at J, with 3 bases between the two ends. Germline-derived CDR1 and CDR2 are SEHNR and FQNEAQ (reference sequence). CDR3 length: 12 amino acids. CDR3 coding DNA: TGTGCCAGCAGCTTTTCGAACACTGAAGCTTTCTTT. Protein: CASSFSNTEAFF.

This rearrangement joins TRBV6-5 to TRBJ2-4; TRBD2 is a possible D gene (5 bases). This CDR3 spans 15 amino acids. CDR1 is MNHEY and CDR2 is SVGAGI in the germline V gene. V lost 6 bases and J 6 bases, leaving 18 bases between the germline ends. This CDR3 reads CASRDAAGGRNIQYF. The CDR3, as DNA: TGTGCCAGCAGGGATGCGGCGGGTGGTAGAAACATTCAGTACTTC.

This chain joins TRBV28 and TRBJ1-4, with 7 bases fitting TRBD1. The V segment lost 1 base and the J segment 6 bases; nucleotides outside the gene matches: 5. CDR1 is MDHEN, CDR2 SYDVKM, per germline. The CDR3 runs to 15 residues. The CDR3 sequence: CASSLYDRDDEKLFF. CDR3 nucleotide sequence: TGTGCCAGCAGTTTATATGACAGGGATGATGAAAAACTGTTTTTT.

The V gene is TRBV11-2, the J gene TRBJ1-2, with D possibly being TRBD1 (5 bases). Trimming removed 2 bases from V and 4 bases from J, with 14 bases in between. Germline-derived CDR1 and CDR2 are SGHAT and FQNNGV. The CDR3 covers 15 residues. Here the CDR3 DNA reads TGTGCCAGCAGCTTAAATCCTTGGGGGATCTATGGCTACACCTTC. Translation: CASSLNPWGIYGYTF.

The rearrangement uses TRBV7-9 and TRBJ1-2; no clear D. Trimming cost V 3 bases and J 7 bases, with 9 bases left between them. Germline CDR1 reads SEHNR; CDR2 reads FQNEAQ (reference sequence). The CDR3 extends over 12 amino acids. The CDR3 nucleotides are TGTGCCAGCAGCTTTTTGGCTACTGGCTACACCTTC. This codes for CASSFLATGYTF.

This chain joins TRBV19 and TRBJ2-3; 11 bases agree with TRBD2. CDR1 LNHDA and CDR2 SQIVND come from the germline V gene (reference sequence). V lost 2 bases, J lost 2 bases, and 3 bases stayed unmatched. This CDR3 is built from 16 residues. CDR3 residues: CASSITSGSNTDTQYF. The CDR3 region has the DNA TGTGCCAGTAGTATAACTAGCGGGAGTAACACAGATACGCAGTATTTT.

The genes are TRBV14 and TRBJ2-3, with 12 bases fitting TRBD2. CDR1 is SGHDN, CDR2 FVKESK, per germline. The CDR3 runs 18 residues. Trimming cost V 6 bases and J 2 bases; bases outside gene matches: 12. CDR3 in DNA: TGTGCCAGCAGGGAGGGCCTGGGACTAGCGGGTTCCACAGATACGCAGTATTTT. Residues: CASREGLGLAGSTDTQYF.

This clone was seen just once. The chain recombines TRBV2 with TRBJ2-5; possibly TRBD1 or TRBD2 for D (5 bases each). The V end lost 3 bases, the J end lost 7 bases, and 12 bases lay between the germline ends. The CDR3 is 13 amino acids. Germline V gene lookup returns CDR1 SNHLY and CDR2 FYNNEI. The CDR3 nucleotides are TGTGCCAGCAGTGAGGGGGAAAAGGTGACCCAGTACTTC. Protein: CASSEGEKVTQYF.

The chain is built from TRBV28 and TRBJ1-2; possible D gene TRBD1, 5 bases. The V end was cut by 3 bases, the J end by 4 bases, with 15 bases between. This CDR3 has 15 amino acids. CDR1 and CDR2 from the germline V gene are MDHEN and SYDVKM. In nucleotides, the CDR3 is TGTGCCAGCAGTTTGGCCTGGGGGGTAGTCTATGGCTACACCTTC. Protein sequence: CASSLAWGVVYGYTF.

The chain's CDR3 is CAWSRGFGFNEQFF. DNA of the CDR3: TGTGCCTGGAGTAGGGGTTTCGGGTTCAATGAGCAGTTCTTC. This chain links TRBV30 with TRBJ2-1; a weak D match, TRBD1 (5 bases). V lost 2 bases and J lost 6, with 14 bases in between. The CDR3 length is 14 residues. Germline CDR1 reads GTSNPN; CDR2 reads SVGIG (reference sequence).

This chain connects TRBV6-1 to TRBJ2-7, with D uncertain. Germline V CDR1 and CDR2: MNHNS, SASEGT. Trimming pared 0 bases from V and 2 bases from J, leaving 11 bases between. This CDR3 contains 15 residues. DNA of the CDR3: TGTGCCAGCAGTGAAGCGCGTAGGGTCGCCTACGAGCAGTACTTC. It is translated as CASSEARRVAYEQYF.

As regards this clone: The sample holds other DNA sequences that translate to the same CDR3. V gene TRBV6-5 combines with J gene TRBJ1-1; no clear D gene. The CDR3 covers 12 residues. V lost 4 bases and J lost 5, with 8 bases in between. Germline V lookup: CDR1 MNHEY, CDR2 SVGAGI. CDR3 in DNA: TGTGCCAGCAGTTCCGGGATGACTGAAGCTTTCTTT. As protein: CASSSGMTEAFF.

The count of this clone is one. The V and J genes are TRBV5-1 and TRBJ2-3; TRBD2 aligns across 13 bases. CDR1 and CDR2 (germline): SGHRS, YFSETQ. The CDR3 is 21 residues long. V lost 1 base, J lost 4 bases, and 18 bases stayed unmatched. The CDR3 is CASSLMEPRLAGGLGADTQYF. CDR3 nucleotides: TGCGCCAGCAGCTTGATGGAGCCCCGACTAGCGGGGGGCTTGGGTGCAGATACGCAGTATTTT. The full variable domain, its missing parts supplied by reference TRBV5-1 and TRBJ2-3, is KAGVTQTPRYLIKTRGQQVTLSCSPISGHRSVSWYQQTPGQGLQFLFEYFSETQRNKGNFPGRFSGRQFSNSRSEMNVSTLELGDSALYLCASSLMEPRLAGGLGADTQYFGPGTRLTVL.

This sequence joins TRBV9 and TRBJ1-5, with no clear D. In germline, CDR1 is SGDLS, CDR2 YYNGEE. The CDR3 length is 13 residues. V shed 0 bases and J shed 6 bases, with 7 bases lying between them. The CDR3 region has the DNA TGTGCCAGCAGCGTAGGGAGAGGTCAGCCCCAGCATTTT. Its protein product is CASSVGRGQPQHF.